A single sample is the source of the 22 T cell receptor beta chains below, sequenced in a study of STAT5B mutations in CD4+ large granular lymphocyte leukemia. Some clones are missing from TCRdb's copy, which holds only in-frame ones; the method was immunoSEQ multiplex PCR. In the table there are fewer than 50,000 clones, about 80% of which are singletons. The source material was CD4+ T cells from blood buffy coats. These receptors were obtained from a human donor in good health.

This clone was counted once. The chain recombines TRBV5-1 with TRBJ2-7; 7 bases line up with TRBD1. The length of the CDR3 is 15 residues. V was clipped by 1 base and J by 2 bases; unmatched bases: 6. Germline V lookup: CDR1 SGHRS, CDR2 YFSETQ. In DNA form, the CDR3 reads TGCGCCAGCAGCTTGCGTGAGGGACAGACCTACGAGCAGTACTTC. Translation gives CASSLREGQTYEQYF.

The chain has TRBV5-6 and TRBJ2-3; D gene unclear. The length of the CDR3 is 16 residues. V was shortened by 5 bases and J by 1 base, with 17 bases between the two germline ends. Germline V gives CDR1 SGHDT, CDR2 YYEEEE. CDR3 protein: CASRTQPGLGTDTQYF. The CDR3 DNA sequence: TGTGCCAGCAGAACCCAGCCTGGGTTGGGCACAGATACGCAGTATTTT.

The CDR3 protein is CASSRSGGGLKETQYF. The CDR3 bases are TGTGCCAGCAGCCGATCGGGCGGGGGGCTGAAAGAGACCCAGTACTTC. The chain couples TRBV11-2 to TRBJ2-5, with 8 bases aligning to TRBD2. The junction had 11 bases not matched to a gene; V was cut back by 5 bases and J by 3 bases. The CDR3 has 16 residues. Germline V gene lookup returns CDR1 SGHAT and CDR2 FQNNGV.

The V gene is TRBV4-3, the J gene TRBJ1-5; D is uncertain. CDR1 and CDR2 (germline): LGHNA, YSLEER. CDR3 length: 16 residues. V dropped 0 bases and J dropped 0 bases, with 9 bases sitting between them. Written as DNA, the CDR3 is TGCGCCAGCAGCCAAGATGTGCAGTATAGCAATCAGCCCCAGCATTTT. Its translation: CASSQDVQYSNQPQHF.

This clone was observed a single time. The chain employs TRBV18 and TRBJ1-2; 11 bases agree with TRBD1. Trimming cost V 4 bases and J 8 bases; bases outside gene matches: 12. CDR3 length: 16 amino acids. From germline, CDR1 is KGHSH and CDR2 LQKENI. The CDR3 region is CASSQTPGQGGVGYTF. Written as DNA, the CDR3 is TGTGCCAGCTCACAAACGCCGGGACAGGGGGGAGTCGGCTACACCTTC.

The chain employs TRBV6-5 and TRBJ1-2; TRBD1 is a possible D gene (5 bases). V lost 2 bases to trimming and J lost 3 bases, with 7 bases between them. The V gene's germline CDR1 is MNHEY and CDR2 SVGAGI. The length of the CDR3 is 13 residues. CDR3 region: CASSYGGDYGYTF. Written as DNA, the CDR3 is TGTGCCAGCAGTTACGGGGGGGACTATGGCTACACCTTC.

The chain links TRBV6-5 to TRBJ1-3; D remains ambiguous. The CDR3 extends over 15 amino acids. Germline V gene sequence: CDR1 MNHEY, CDR2 SVGAGI. The ends were cut back, 0 bases at V and 4 bases at J, with 10 bases in the middle. The CDR3 sequence is CASSYSRAVGNTIYF. Here the CDR3 DNA reads TGTGCCAGCAGTTACTCCCGTGCGGTCGGAAACACCATATATTTT.

V usage is TRBV4-1 and J usage is TRBJ2-6; 9 bases are shared with TRBD1. The CDR3 consists of 20 residues. The germline gives CDR1 MGHRA, CDR2 YSYEKL. V trimming: 5 bases; J trimming: 0 bases; junction bases outside the gene matches: 14. The DNA for the CDR3 is TGCGCCAGCAGCAGCGTGGGGGGGGACAGGGCGCACTCTGGGGCCAACGTCCTGACTTTC. It is translated as CASSSVGGDRAHSGANVLTF.

The chain carries TRBV29-1 and TRBJ2-1, with D hard to call. The CDR3 totals 15 residues. The V gene's germline CDR1 is SQVTM and CDR2 ANQGSEA. V dropped 4 bases and J dropped 0 bases, with 13 bases sitting between them. Here the CDR3 reads CSVAWNGFSYNEQFF. DNA of the CDR3: TGCAGCGTTGCATGGAACGGGTTCTCCTACAATGAGCAGTTCTTC.

The chain carries TRBV11-2 and TRBJ2-2; D assignment may be TRBD1 or TRBD2 (5 bases each). Trimming stripped 4 bases from V and 4 bases from J, with 13 bases between. The germline V gene encodes CDR1 SGHAT and CDR2 FQNNGV. There are 15 residues in the CDR3. CDR3 bases: TGTGCCAGCAGCTGGCAGGGTGGGGGCACCGGGGAGCTGTTTTTT. Translated: CASSWQGGGTGELFF.

CDR3 coding DNA: TGTGCCAGCAGCTTGGGGGGGCCCCGCACAGATACGCAGTATTTT. As protein: CASSLGGPRTDTQYF. The chain employs TRBV5-6 and TRBJ2-3; D possibly corresponds to TRBD1 (6 bases). Germline CDR1 SGHDT, CDR2 YYEEEE. This CDR3 is 15 amino acids long. The germline V and J ends were trimmed by 0 bases and 1 base, with 9 bases remaining between them.

This clone has just one count. The chain couples TRBV5-1 to TRBJ1-3, with 9 bases matching TRBD1. V lost 1 base, J lost 2 bases, and 7 bases stayed unmatched. Germline V lookup: CDR1 SGHRS, CDR2 YFSETQ. There are 17 residues in the CDR3. CDR3: CASSLTWGQGAGNTIYF. CDR3 in DNA: TGCGCCAGCAGCTTGACTTGGGGACAGGGCGCTGGAAACACCATATATTTT.

The chain recombines TRBV7-2 with TRBJ1-3; D unclear. The germline CDR1 and CDR2 sequences are SGHTA and FQGNSA. V lost 0 bases and J 4 bases, leaving 10 bases between the germline ends. The CDR3 sequence is 15 residues long. The CDR3 loop is CASSLAGGSGNTIYF. CDR3 nucleotide sequence: TGTGCCAGCAGCTTAGCGGGCGGGTCGGGAAACACCATATATTTT. The variable domain in full, completed from reference TRBV7-2 and TRBJ1-3, reads GAGVSQSPSNKVTEKGKDVELRCDPISGHTALYWYRQSLGQGLEFLIYFQGNSAPDKSGLPSDRFSAERTGGSVSTLTIQRTQQEDSAVYLCASSLAGGSGNTIYFGEGSWLTVV.

This clone appeared once. The J gene is TRBJ1-1, the V gene TRBV16, with D perhaps TRBD1 (5 bases). The CDR3 length is 14 residues. Trimming took 3 bases from V and 2 from J, leaving 10 bases between them. Germline V lookup: CDR1 KGHSY, CDR2 FQNENV. The CDR3 loop is CASSHSGGNTEAFF. CDR3 DNA sequence: TGTGCCAGCAGCCATTCGGGGGGTAACACTGAAGCTTTCTTT.

The chain uses TRBV5-4 and TRBJ2-3; 7 nucleotides match TRBD2. The CDR3 is 15 residues long. The germline gives CDR1 SGHNT, CDR2 YYREEE (reference sequence). Losses at the gene ends were 3 bases for V and 2 bases for J; bases not matched to a gene: 6. CDR3 coding DNA: TGTGCCAGCAGCTCCCCGGGGGGACCCACAGATACGCAGTATTTT. As protein: CASSSPGGPTDTQYF.

The rearrangement joins TRBV4-1 to TRBJ1-4; tentatively, D is TRBD1 (6 bases). Germline assignment: CDR1 MGHRA and CDR2 YSYEKL. There are 16 residues in the CDR3. Trimming took off 0 bases at V and 5 bases at J, with 13 bases between the two ends. The CDR3 loop reads CASSQDNRVGNEKLFF. DNA of the CDR3: TGCGCCAGCAGCCAAGATAACAGGGTAGGAAATGAAAAACTGTTTTTT.

This clone was seen a handful of times. The chain combines TRBV5-1 with TRBJ1-4; the D gene is possibly TRBD1 (6 bases). Germline assignment: CDR1 SGHRS and CDR2 YFSETQ. V dropped 0 bases and J dropped 7 bases, with 13 bases sitting between them. The CDR3 extends over 15 amino acids. CDR3 in DNA: TGCGCCAGCAGCTTGGTAGCAGGGGCGGGTGAAAAACTGTTTTTT. Translated: CASSLVAGAGEKLFF.

The chain has TRBV7-2 and TRBJ2-3; 9 bases align to TRBD1. In germline, CDR1 is SGHTA, CDR2 FQGNSA. The CDR3 runs 14 residues. V was clipped by 4 bases and J by 5 bases; unmatched bases: 4. The CDR3 DNA reads as TGTGCCAGCAGCTCCGGACAGGGGAGAGATACGCAGTATTTT. Amino acids: CASSSGQGRDTQYF. The full variable domain, its missing parts supplied by reference TRBV7-2 and TRBJ2-3, is GAGVSQSPSNKVTEKGKDVELRCDPISGHTALYWYRQSLGQGLEFLIYFQGNSAPDKSGLPSDRFSAERTGGSVSTLTIQRTQQEDSAVYLCASSSGQGRDTQYFGPGTRLTVL.

The CDR3 sequence: CASSLGTGLQETQYF. The CDR3 bases are TGCGCCAGCAGCTTGGGGACAGGCCTCCAAGAGACCCAGTACTTC. V usage is TRBV5-1 and J usage is TRBJ2-5; 7 bases are shared with TRBD1. The CDR3 totals 15 residues. Per the germline V gene, CDR1 is SGHRS and CDR2 is YFSETQ. The V and J ends lost 0 bases and 1 base, in that order; junction bases with no gene match: 3.

This rearrangement joins TRBV21-1 to TRBJ2-7; the D call of TRBD2 is as the table states it, not checked on the DNA. TRBV21-1 is a pseudogene locus. This CDR3 has 24 amino acids. The CDR3 DNA is TGTGCCAGCAGCAAAGGGCAGGGGGCCAACAGCGCAACCTGTTCTCGCGGGGGGGTCTACGAGCAGTACTTC. Encoded protein: CASSKGQGANSATCSRGGVYEQYF.

The genes are TRBV5-1 and TRBJ1-2; weak D call: TRBD1 (6 bases). Per germline, CDR1 SGHRS and CDR2 YFSETQ. V shed 4 bases and J shed 2 bases, with 12 bases lying between them. The CDR3 length is 14 residues. In DNA form, the CDR3 reads TGCGCCAGCAGCCCGGACAGAGTGAACTATGGCTACACCTTC. It specifies CASSPDRVNYGYTF.

The chain carries TRBV5-8 and TRBJ2-3; 7 nucleotides line up with TRBD1. The CDR3 spans 15 residues. After removal of 0 bases from V and 4 bases from J, the junction contained 5 bases not matched to a gene. CDR1 is SGHTS, CDR2 YDEGEE, per germline. This CDR3 reads CASSLVGGRADTQYF. The CDR3 DNA reads as TGTGCCAGCAGCTTGGTAGGGGGCCGCGCAGATACGCAGTATTTT.